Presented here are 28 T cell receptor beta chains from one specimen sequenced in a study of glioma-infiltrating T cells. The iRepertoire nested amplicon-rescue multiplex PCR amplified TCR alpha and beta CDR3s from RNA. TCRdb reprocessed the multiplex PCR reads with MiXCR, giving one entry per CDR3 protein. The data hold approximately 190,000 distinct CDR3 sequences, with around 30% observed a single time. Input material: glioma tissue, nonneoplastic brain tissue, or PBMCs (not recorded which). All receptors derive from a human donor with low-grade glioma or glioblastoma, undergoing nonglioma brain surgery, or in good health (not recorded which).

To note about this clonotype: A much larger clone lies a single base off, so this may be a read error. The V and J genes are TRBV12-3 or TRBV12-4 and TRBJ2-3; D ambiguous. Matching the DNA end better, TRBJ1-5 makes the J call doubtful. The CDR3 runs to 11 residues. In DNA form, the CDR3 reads TGTGCCAGCAGTCGACTAGAGACGCAGCATTTT. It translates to CASSRLETQHF.

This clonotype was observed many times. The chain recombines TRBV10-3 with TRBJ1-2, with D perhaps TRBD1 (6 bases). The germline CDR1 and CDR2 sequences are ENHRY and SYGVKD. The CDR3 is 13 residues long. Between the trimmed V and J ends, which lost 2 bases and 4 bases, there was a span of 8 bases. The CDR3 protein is CAISEGGIYGYTF. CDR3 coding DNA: TGTGCCATCAGTGAGGGGGGCATCTATGGCTACACCTTC.

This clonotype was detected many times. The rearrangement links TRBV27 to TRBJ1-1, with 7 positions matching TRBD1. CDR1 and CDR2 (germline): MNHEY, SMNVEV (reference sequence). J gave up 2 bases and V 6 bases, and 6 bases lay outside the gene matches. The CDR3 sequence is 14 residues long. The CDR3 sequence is CASRGWDRNTEAFF. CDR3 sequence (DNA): TGTGCCAGCAGGGGATGGGACAGAAACACTGAAGCTTTCTTT.

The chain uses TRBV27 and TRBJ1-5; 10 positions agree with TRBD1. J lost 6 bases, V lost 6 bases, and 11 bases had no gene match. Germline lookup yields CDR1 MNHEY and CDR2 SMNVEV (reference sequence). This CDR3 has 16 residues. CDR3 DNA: TGTGCCAGCAGCCGTATCGACAGGGGGCCTACTCAGCCCCAGCATTTT. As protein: CASSRIDRGPTQPQHF.

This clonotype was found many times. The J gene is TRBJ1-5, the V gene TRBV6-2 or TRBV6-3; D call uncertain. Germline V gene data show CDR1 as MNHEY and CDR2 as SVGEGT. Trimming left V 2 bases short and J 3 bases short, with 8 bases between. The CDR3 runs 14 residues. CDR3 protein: CASSYAGLNQPQHF. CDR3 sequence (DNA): TGTGCCAGCAGTTACGCAGGCCTCAATCAGCCCCAGCATTTT.

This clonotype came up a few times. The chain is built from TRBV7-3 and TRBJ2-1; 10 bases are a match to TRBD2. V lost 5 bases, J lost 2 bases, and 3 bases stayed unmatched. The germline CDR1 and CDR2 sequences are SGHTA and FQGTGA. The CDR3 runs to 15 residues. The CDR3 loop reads CASSALAGTYNEQFF. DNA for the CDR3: TGTGCCAGCAGCGCACTAGCGGGAACCTACAATGAGCAGTTCTTC.

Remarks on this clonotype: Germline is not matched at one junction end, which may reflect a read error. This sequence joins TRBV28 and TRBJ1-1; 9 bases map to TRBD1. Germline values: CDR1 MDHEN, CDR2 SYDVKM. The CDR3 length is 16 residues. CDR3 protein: CASSVQQGAGNTEALF. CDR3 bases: TGTGCCAGCAGTGTTCAACAGGGGGCAGGGAACACTGAAGCTTTATTT.

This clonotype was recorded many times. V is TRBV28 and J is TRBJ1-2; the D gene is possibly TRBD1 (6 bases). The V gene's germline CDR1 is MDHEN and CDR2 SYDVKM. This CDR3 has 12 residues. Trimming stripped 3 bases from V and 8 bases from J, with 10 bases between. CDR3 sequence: CASSLDSRGYTF. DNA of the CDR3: TGTGCCAGCAGTTTGGACAGCAGGGGCTACACCTTC.

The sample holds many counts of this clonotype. CDR3 DNA: TGTGCCAGCAGTTCATCCGGGACAGGGCACTATGGCTACACCTTC. It yields the protein CASSSSGTGHYGYTF. The chain couples TRBV27 to TRBJ1-2, with TRBD1 matching over 9 bases. The V and J ends lost 4 bases and 3 bases, in that order; junction bases with no gene match: 6. This CDR3 region has 15 residues. Germline V gene lookup returns CDR1 MNHEY and CDR2 SMNVEV (reference sequence).

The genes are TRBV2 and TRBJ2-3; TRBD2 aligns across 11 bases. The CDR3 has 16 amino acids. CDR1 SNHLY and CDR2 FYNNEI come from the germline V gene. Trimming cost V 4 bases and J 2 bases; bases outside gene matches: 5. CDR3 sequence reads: CASSVLAGGITDTQYF. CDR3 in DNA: TGTGCCAGCAGTGTGCTAGCGGGAGGTATCACAGATACGCAGTATTTT.

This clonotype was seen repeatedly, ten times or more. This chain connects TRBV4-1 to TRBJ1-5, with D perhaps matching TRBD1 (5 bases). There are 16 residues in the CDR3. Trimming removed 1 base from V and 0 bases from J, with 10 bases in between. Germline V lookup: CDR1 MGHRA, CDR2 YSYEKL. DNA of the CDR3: TGCGCCAGCAGCCAAGTTACGGGGCTTAGCAATCAGCCCCAGCATTTT. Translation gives CASSQVTGLSNQPQHF.

CDR3 protein: CASSYRSGTGGEQYF. The CDR3 nucleotides are TGTGCCAGCAGTTACCGCTCCGGGACAGGGGGAGAGCAGTACTTC. The chain employs TRBV6-6 and TRBJ2-7; 11 positions agree with TRBD1. The CDR3 runs 15 residues. Germline V gene lookup returns CDR1 MNHNY and CDR2 SVGAGI (reference sequence). Trimming took 2 bases from V and 7 from J; bases not matched to a gene: 7.

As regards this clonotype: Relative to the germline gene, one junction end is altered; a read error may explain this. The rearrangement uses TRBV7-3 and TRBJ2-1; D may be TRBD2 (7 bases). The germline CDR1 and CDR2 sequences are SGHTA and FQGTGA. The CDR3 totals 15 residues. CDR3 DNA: TGTGCCAGCAGCTTCGGCGGGGGCTCCTACGATGAGCAGTTCTTC. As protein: CASSFGGGSYDEQFF.

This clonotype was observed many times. Here the CDR3 reads CASSEDVLVGLFF. The CDR3 coding sequence is TGTGCCAGCAGTGAAGATGTGCTAGTAGGTCTGTTCTTC. The J gene is TRBJ2-1, the V gene TRBV6-1; D is unclear. Germline CDR1 is MNHNS and CDR2 is SASEGT. The CDR3 is 13 amino acids. V lost 1 base and J lost 15, with 16 bases in between.

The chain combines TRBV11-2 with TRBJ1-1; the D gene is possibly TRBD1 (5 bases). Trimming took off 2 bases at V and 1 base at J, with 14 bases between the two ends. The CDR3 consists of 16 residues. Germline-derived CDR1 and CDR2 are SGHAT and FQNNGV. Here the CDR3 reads CASSLNLWRGNTEAFF. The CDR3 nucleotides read TGTGCCAGCAGCTTAAACCTCTGGAGGGGGAACACTGAAGCTTTCTTT.

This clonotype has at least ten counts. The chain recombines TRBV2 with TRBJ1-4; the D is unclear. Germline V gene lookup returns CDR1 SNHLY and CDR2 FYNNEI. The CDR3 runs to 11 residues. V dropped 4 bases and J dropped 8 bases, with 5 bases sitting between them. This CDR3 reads CASSVYEKLFF. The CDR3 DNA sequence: TGTGCCAGCAGTGTTTACGAAAAACTGTTTTTT.

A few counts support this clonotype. CDR3 bases: TGTGCCAGCAGTGAGCTAGCGGGGGGGTTGGAGCAGTTCTTC. Translated: CASSELAGGLEQFF. The gene calls are TRBV2 and TRBJ2-1; 12 bases match TRBD2. With V trimmed by 3 bases and J by 10 bases, 4 bases remained unmatched. This CDR3 has 14 residues. CDR1 and CDR2 from the germline V gene are SNHLY and FYNNEI.

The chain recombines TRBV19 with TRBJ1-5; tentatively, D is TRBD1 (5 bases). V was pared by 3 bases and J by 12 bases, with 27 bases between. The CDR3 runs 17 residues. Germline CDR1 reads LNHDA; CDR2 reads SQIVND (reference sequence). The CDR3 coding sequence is TGTGCCAGTAGTATTCAATTTTGGAGGGGCGAAAATAAGCACCAGCATTTT. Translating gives CASSIQFWRGENKHQHF.

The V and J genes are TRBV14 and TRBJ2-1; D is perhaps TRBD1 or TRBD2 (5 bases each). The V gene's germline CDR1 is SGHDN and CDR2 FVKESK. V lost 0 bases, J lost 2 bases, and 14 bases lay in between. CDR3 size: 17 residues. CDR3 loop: CASSQDRRRGPYNEQFF. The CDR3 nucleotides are TGTGCCAGCAGCCAAGATCGAAGAAGGGGACCCTACAATGAGCAGTTCTTC.

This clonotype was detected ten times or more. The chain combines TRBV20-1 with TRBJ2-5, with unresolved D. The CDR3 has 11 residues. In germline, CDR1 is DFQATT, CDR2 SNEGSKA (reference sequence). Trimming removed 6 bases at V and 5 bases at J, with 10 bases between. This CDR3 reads CSAASRETQYF. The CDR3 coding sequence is TGCAGTGCGGCCTCTCGCGAGACCCAGTACTTC.

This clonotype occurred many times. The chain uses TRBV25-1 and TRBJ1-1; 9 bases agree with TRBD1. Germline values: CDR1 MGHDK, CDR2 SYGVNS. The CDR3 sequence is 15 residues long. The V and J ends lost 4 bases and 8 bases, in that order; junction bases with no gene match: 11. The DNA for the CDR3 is TGTGCCAGCAGTGTCTCCGGGACAGGGCTGCTGGAAGCTTTCTTT. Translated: CASSVSGTGLLEAFF.

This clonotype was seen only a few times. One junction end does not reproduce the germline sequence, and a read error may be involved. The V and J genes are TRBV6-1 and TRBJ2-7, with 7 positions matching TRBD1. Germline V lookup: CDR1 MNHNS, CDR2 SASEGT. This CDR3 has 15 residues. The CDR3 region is CASSQTGPRSYERYF. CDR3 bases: TGTGCCAGCAGCCAGACAGGGCCTCGCTCCTACGAGCGGTACTTC.

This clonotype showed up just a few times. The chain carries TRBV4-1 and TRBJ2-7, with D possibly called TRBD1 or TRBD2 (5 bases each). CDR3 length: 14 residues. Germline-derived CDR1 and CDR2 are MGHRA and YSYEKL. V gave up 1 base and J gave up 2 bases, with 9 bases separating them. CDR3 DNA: TGCGCCAGCAGCCAAGGGGACGCCGCCTACGAGCAGTACTTC. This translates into CASSQGDAAYEQYF.

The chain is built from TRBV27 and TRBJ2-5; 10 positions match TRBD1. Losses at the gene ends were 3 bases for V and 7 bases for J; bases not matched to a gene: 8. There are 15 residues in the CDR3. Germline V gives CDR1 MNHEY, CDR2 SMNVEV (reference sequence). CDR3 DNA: TGTGCCAGCAGTTTTATGGGACAGGGGATGGGGACCCAGTACTTC. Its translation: CASSFMGQGMGTQYF.

The CDR3 loop is CASSLGTDEAFF. CDR3 bases: TGTGCCAGCAGCTTGGGGACAGATGAAGCTTTCTTT. The V and J genes are TRBV7-9 and TRBJ1-1; TRBD1 agrees at 7 bases. Germline CDR1 and CDR2: SEHNR and FQNEAQ (reference sequence). J was trimmed by 7 bases and V by 3 bases; bases with no gene match: 2. CDR3 size: 12 residues.

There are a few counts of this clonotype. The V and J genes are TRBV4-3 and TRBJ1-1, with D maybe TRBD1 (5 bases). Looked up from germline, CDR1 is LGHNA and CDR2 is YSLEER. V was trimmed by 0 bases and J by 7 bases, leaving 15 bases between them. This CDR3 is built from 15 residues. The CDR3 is CASSQEIFQGLEAFF. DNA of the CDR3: TGCGCCAGCAGCCAAGAGATCTTCCAGGGCCTTGAAGCTTTCTTT.

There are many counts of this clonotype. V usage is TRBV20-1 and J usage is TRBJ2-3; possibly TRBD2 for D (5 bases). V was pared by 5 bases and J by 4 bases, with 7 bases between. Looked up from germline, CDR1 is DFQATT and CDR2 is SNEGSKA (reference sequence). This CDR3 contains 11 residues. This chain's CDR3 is CSAEGADTQYF. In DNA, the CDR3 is TGCAGTGCTGAGGGCGCAGATACGCAGTATTTT.

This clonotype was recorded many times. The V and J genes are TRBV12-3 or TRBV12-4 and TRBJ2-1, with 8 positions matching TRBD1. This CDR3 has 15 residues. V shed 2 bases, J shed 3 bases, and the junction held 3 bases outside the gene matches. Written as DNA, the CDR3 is TGTGCCAGCAGTTTAACAGGGGGGAGCTACAATGAGCAGTTCTTC. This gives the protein CASSLTGGSYNEQFF.